Listed here are 3 T cell receptor beta chains from one sample, sequenced in a study of T cells expressing NK-cell markers. TCRdb reprocessed the 5' RACE reads, keeping one entry per CDR3 protein, no DNA. There are fewer than 550,000 distinct CDR3 sequences in the sample, with 1.4% to 1.5% held by the top ten. Sequencing was performed on blood T cells: a sorted CD56 or NKG2C T cell subset, CD4+ or CD8+ T cells, or bulk PBMC T cells (not recorded which). The receptors derive from a woman in her forties or fifties in good health.

The V and J genes are TRBV7-2 and TRBJ2-2; the D call of TRBD2 rests on TCRdb alone, since no DNA is present to check it. The CDR3 runs 15 residues. From germline, CDR1 is SGHTA and CDR2 FQGNSA. The CDR3 sequence: CASTPQARGTGELFF.

V usage is TRBV30 and J usage is TRBJ1-1. CDR1 is GTSNPN and CDR2 is SVGIG in the germline V gene (reference sequence). CDR3 length: 12 amino acids. This chain's CDR3 is CAYSGGGTEAFF. Drawing the rest from reference TRBV30 and TRBJ1-1, the complete variable domain is SQTIHQWPATLVQPVGSPLSLECTVEGTSNPNLYWYRQAAGRGLQLLFYSVGIGQISSEVPQNLSASRPQDRQFILSSKKLLLSDSGFYLCAYSGGGTEAFFGQGTRLTVV.

The chain uses TRBV20-1 and TRBJ2-1. This CDR3 comprises 11 residues. Germline CDR1 and CDR2: DFQATT and SNEGSKA (reference sequence). The chain's CDR3 is CSAATVDEQFF.